This record looks at one TCR beta chain sequence and its context. Primed by a sample-barcoded 5' primer and a J-beta primer mix, a second PCR proceeded for 7 to 11 cycles. A single record per CDR3 protein comes from TCRdb applying MiXCR to the 5' RACE reads. Among about 1.8 million distinct CDR3 sequences, 49% were seen once, and the ten largest hold around 2.1%. This entry comes from a study of blood T cells in healthy people across ages. The origin of this receptor is a woman between 35 and 50 years old in good health. Sequencing was performed on blood.

CDR3 in DNA: TGCAGTGCCACCGACCGGGGGTCGAACATTCAGTACTTC. Residues: CSATDRGSNIQYF. J is TRBJ2-4 and V is TRBV20-1; TRBD2 might be the D (6 bases). CDR3 length equals 13 residues. V was shortened by 6 bases and J by 7 bases, with 16 bases between the two germline ends. The V gene's germline CDR1 is DFQATT and CDR2 SNEGSKA (reference sequence).